Each of the 11 T cell receptor beta chains below was sequenced from the same sample in a study of CD8 T cells in Susac syndrome. An amount of RNA that ranged from roughly 0.45 to 1 ug was reverse transcribed with random hexamers. TCRdb reanalysed the immunoSEQ multiplex PCR reads using MiXCR and keeps one entry per CDR3 protein. The table has under 200,000 distinct CDR3 sequences, 75% to 95% seen once. Sequencing used CD4+ T cells from PBMCs. The source is a human donor with Susac syndrome.

In its sample, this clonotype was seen once. CDR3 DNA sequence: TGTGCCAGCAGTGAAGTGTTAGGGGCTAGGTACAATGAGCAGTTCTTC. Amino acid sequence: CASSEVLGARYNEQFF. The chain is built from TRBV2 and TRBJ2-1; D is perhaps TRBD1 (5 bases). V lost 1 base, J lost 4 bases, and 14 bases lay in between. The CDR3 loop spans 16 amino acids. Germline V CDR1 and CDR2: SNHLY, FYNNEI.

The chain links TRBV30 to TRBJ2-1; 7 positions agree with TRBD2. The CDR3 totals 14 residues. Unmatched junction bases numbered 9, after V lost 3 bases and J lost 7 bases. CDR1 and CDR2 (germline): GTSNPN, SVGIG (reference sequence). The CDR3 coding sequence is TGTGCCTGGAGGCTAGCGGTTTTAGGGAATGAGCAGTTCTTC. Translating gives CAWRLAVLGNEQFF. The entire variable domain, with the rest obtained from reference TRBV30 and TRBJ2-1, is as follows: SQTIHQWPATLVQPVGSPLSLECTVEGTSNPNLYWYRQAAGRGLQLLFYSVGIGQISSEVPQNLSASRPQDRQFILSSKKLLLSDSGFYLCAWRLAVLGNEQFFGPGTRLTVL.

The chain uses TRBV6-6 and TRBJ1-3, with a tentative D call TRBD1 (6 bases). The V gene lost 6 bases and the J gene lost 0 bases, with 15 bases spanning the gap. Germline CDR1 MNHNY, CDR2 SVGAGI (reference sequence). The CDR3 contains 16 residues. CDR3 DNA sequence: TGTGCCAGCAGCTCATACAGGGCCCTCTCTGGAAACACCATATATTTT. It specifies CASSSYRALSGNTIYF.

The chain joins TRBV11-3 to TRBJ2-7, with 7 bases identical to TRBD2. V trimming: 1 base; J trimming: 2 bases; junction bases outside the gene matches: 5. Germline CDR1 is SGHNT and CDR2 is YENEEA. CDR3 length: 15 amino acids. The CDR3 DNA sequence: TGTGCCAGCAGCTTAGCACCTAGCGGAGCCTACGAGCAGTACTTC. Translating it yields CASSLAPSGAYEQYF. The complete variable domain, with remaining parts taken from reference TRBV11-3 and TRBJ2-7, reads EAGVVQSPRYKIIEKKQPVAFWCNPISGHNTLYWYLQNLGQGPELLIRYENEEAVDDSQLPKDRFSAERLKGVDSTLKIQPAELGDSAVYLCASSLAPSGAYEQYFGPGTRLTVT.

The chain combines TRBV10-3 with TRBJ2-3; 9 bases are a match to TRBD2. V shed 7 bases and J 2 bases; nucleotides not matched to a gene: 4. Germline V gives CDR1 ENHRY, CDR2 SYGVKD. The CDR3 sequence is 14 residues long. The CDR3 DNA follows: TGTGCCATCAATCGCGGGAGGGCCACAGATACGCAGTATTTT. This sequence encodes CAINRGRATDTQYF.

This clonotype was observed a handful of times. The chain is built from TRBV6-6 and TRBJ1-1; 7 bases map to TRBD1. Germline lookup yields CDR1 MNHNY and CDR2 SVGAGI (reference sequence). The J segment lost 4 bases and the V segment lost 5 bases, leaving 4 bases of the junction unmatched. The length of the CDR3 is 13 residues. In DNA form, the CDR3 reads TGTGCCAGCAGTAGACAGGGCGGCACTGAAGCTTTCTTT. It codes for CASSRQGGTEAFF.

The chain employs TRBV29-1 and TRBJ1-4; 9 bases align to TRBD1. Germline V gene lookup returns CDR1 SQVTM and CDR2 ANQGSEA. V gave up 4 bases and J gave up 6 bases; unmatched junction bases: 3. This CDR3 comprises 13 residues. The CDR3 DNA is TGCAGCGTTGCCGGGACAGGGTATGAAAAACTGTTTTTT. This codes for CSVAGTGYEKLFF. The variable domain in full, completed from reference TRBV29-1 and TRBJ1-4, reads SAVISQKPSRDICQRGTSLTIQCQVDSQVTMMFWYRQQPGQSLTLIATANQGSEATYESGFVIDKFPISRPNLTFSTLTVSNMSPEDSSIYLCSVAGTGYEKLFFGSGTQLSVL.

With respect to this clonotype: Here the CDR3 omits its conserved ending phenylalanine or tryptophan, so a read error is the likely source. The chain carries TRBV19 and TRBJ1-1, with D tentatively TRBD1 (6 bases). The CDR3 totals 13 residues. V was pared by 4 bases and J by 3 bases, with 9 bases between. Germline lookup yields CDR1 LNHDA and CDR2 SQIVND (reference sequence). CDR3 coding DNA: TGTGCCAGTAGTAGTTCAGGGGACACTGAAGCTTTCTGT. The encoded protein is CASSSSGDTEAFC.

The chain has TRBV5-1 and TRBJ2-2; TRBD1 matches at 10 bases. Unmatched junction bases numbered 9, after V lost 5 bases and J lost 5 bases. This CDR3 region has 16 residues. The V gene's germline CDR1 is SGHRS and CDR2 YFSETQ. DNA of the CDR3: TGCGCCAGCAGTCGCGAAGACAGGGGGCGAACCGGGGAGCTGTTTTTT. It yields the protein CASSREDRGRTGELFF.

This chain connects TRBV29-1 to TRBJ1-1; a possible D gene is TRBD1 (6 bases). V lost 6 bases and J 0 bases, leaving 17 bases between the germline ends. The germline gives CDR1 SQVTM, CDR2 ANQGSEA. The CDR3 length is 15 residues. CDR3 DNA: TGCAGCGTAGAACGACAGGCCTTACTGAACACTGAAGCTTTCTTT. Translating gives CSVERQALLNTEAFF.

This rearrangement joins TRBV18 to TRBJ2-2; 9 bases line up with TRBD2. After removal of 0 bases from V and 6 bases from J, the junction contained 8 bases not matched to a gene. The V gene's germline CDR1 is KGHSH and CDR2 LQKENI. CDR3 length: 17 residues. The CDR3 sequence: CASSPPVAGAEAGELFF. The DNA for the CDR3 is TGTGCCAGCTCACCACCAGTAGCGGGAGCGGAGGCCGGGGAGCTGTTTTTT.